This T cell receptor (beta chain) originates from a study of T cells after yellow fever vaccination. This clonotype was seen repeatedly, ten times or more. Germline V gives CDR1 DFQATT, CDR2 SNEGSKA (reference sequence). The CDR3 has 12 residues. V lost 3 bases and J 1 base, leaving 4 bases between the germline ends. A 5'RACE template-switching step, the method used to make TCR cDNA, added a universal primer site and UMIs. TCRdb independently ran MiXCR on the 5' RACE reads; one entry per CDR3 protein. The sample includes about 170,000 distinct CDR3 sequences, approximately 6% seen only once; the top ten take less than 3.5%.

Specimen: CD4+ T cells sorted from PBMCs, collected on the day of the first yellow fever vaccination. The chain has TRBV20-1 and TRBJ1-5; D remains unclear. This sequence originates from a man between 18 and 35 years old who received the YFV17D yellow fever vaccine. This CDR3 reads CSARESNQPQHF. CDR3 coding DNA: TGCAGTGCTAGGGAGAGCAATCAGCCCCAGCATTTT.